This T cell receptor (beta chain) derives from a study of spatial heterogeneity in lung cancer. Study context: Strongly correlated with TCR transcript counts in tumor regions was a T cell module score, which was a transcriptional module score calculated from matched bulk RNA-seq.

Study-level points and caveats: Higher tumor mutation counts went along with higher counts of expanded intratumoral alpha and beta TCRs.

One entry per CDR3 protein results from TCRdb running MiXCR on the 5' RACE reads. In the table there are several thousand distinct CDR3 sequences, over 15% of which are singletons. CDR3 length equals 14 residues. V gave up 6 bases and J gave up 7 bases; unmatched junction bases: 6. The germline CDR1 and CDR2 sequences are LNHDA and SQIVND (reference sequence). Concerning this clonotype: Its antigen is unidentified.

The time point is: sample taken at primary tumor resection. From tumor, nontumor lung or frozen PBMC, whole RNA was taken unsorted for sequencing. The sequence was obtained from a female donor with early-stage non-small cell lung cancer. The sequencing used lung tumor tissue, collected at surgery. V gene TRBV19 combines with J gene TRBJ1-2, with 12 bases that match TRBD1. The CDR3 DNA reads TGTGCCAGTAGCCCGGGACAGGGGGCAGGTGGCTACACCTTC. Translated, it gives CASSPGQGAGGYTF.